These T cell receptor beta chains were read from a single sample in a study of blood T cell repertoires in COVID-19. Some clones are missing from TCRdb's copy, which holds only in-frame ones; the method was immunoSEQ multiplex PCR. The table includes about 110,000 clones, 81% detected once. Sequencing was carried out using peripheral blood. The receptors stem from a man older than 75 with acute or convalescent COVID-19. CDR3s include the opening cysteine and the closing phenylalanine or tryptophan. Fields, in order: D gene, clone size, V gene, J gene, CDR3 DNA, CDR3 protein. A D gene is named only where the DNA matches it firmly. Where a row states a size, it is once, few, many or the class of an expanded clone; other rows omit it.

d_call: TRBD2; clone_size: .; v_call: TRBV5-1; j_call: TRBJ2-1; cdr3_nt: TGCGCCAGCAGCTTGGTAGTAGCGGGTGCAAATGAGCAGTTCTTC; cdr3_aa: CASSLVVAGANEQFF
d_call: .; clone_size: .; v_call: TRBV15; j_call: TRBJ1-2; cdr3_nt: TGTGCCACCAGCAGAGATCCAGGGGCCCAAGGCTACACCTTC; cdr3_aa: CATSRDPGAQGYTF
d_call: .; clone_size: .; v_call: TRBV2; j_call: TRBJ1-1; cdr3_nt: TGTGCCAGCAGTCCCGACAGCAACACTGAAGCTTTCTTT; cdr3_aa: CASSPDSNTEAFF
d_call: TRBD2; clone_size: .; v_call: TRBV11-2; j_call: TRBJ2-5; cdr3_nt: TGTGCCAGCAGCTTAGGGGCGGGAGAGTGGGGGACCCAGTACTTC; cdr3_aa: CASSLGAGEWGTQYF
d_call: .; clone_size: once; v_call: TRBV4-3; j_call: TRBJ2-2; cdr3_nt: TGCGCCAGCAGCCAAAGTTGGGGACAAACGAACACCGGGGAGCTGTTTTTT; cdr3_aa: CASSQSWGQTNTGELFF
d_call: TRBD1; clone_size: .; v_call: TRBV5-1; j_call: TRBJ2-7; cdr3_nt: TGCGCCAGCAGCCCAGGGACAGGGAGGGCGCAGTACTTC; cdr3_aa: CASSPGTGRAQYF
d_call: .; clone_size: .; v_call: TRBV28; j_call: TRBJ2-2; cdr3_nt: TGTGCCAGCAGTTTCAGGAACACCGGGGAGCTGTTTTTT; cdr3_aa: CASSFRNTGELFF
d_call: .; clone_size: .; v_call: TRBV3-1/TRBV3-2; j_call: TRBJ1-1; cdr3_nt: TGTGCCAGCAGCCAACAATCAGGGAACACTGAAGCTTTCTTT; cdr3_aa: CASSQQSGNTEAFF
d_call: TRBD2; clone_size: few; v_call: TRBV11-2; j_call: TRBJ2-2; cdr3_nt: TGTGCCAGCAGCTCTAGCGGGGGAGGGACCGGGGAGCTGTTTTTT; cdr3_aa: CASSSSGGGTGELFF
d_call: .; clone_size: once; v_call: TRBV29-1; j_call: TRBJ1-2; cdr3_nt: TGCAGCGTGAGGAGCAGGGAAGCTGGCTACACCTTC; cdr3_aa: CSVRSREAGYTF
d_call: TRBD2; clone_size: .; v_call: TRBV6-6; j_call: TRBJ2-7; cdr3_nt: TGTGCCAGCAGTTTCGGGAGGCGGGAAGGGCAGTACTTC; cdr3_aa: CASSFGRREGQYF
d_call: TRBD1; clone_size: .; v_call: TRBV5-4; j_call: TRBJ1-6; cdr3_nt: TGTGCCAGCAGCTTAGGACAGGGTAATTCACCCCTCCACTTT; cdr3_aa: CASSLGQGNSPLHF
d_call: TRBD1; clone_size: .; v_call: TRBV6-5; j_call: TRBJ2-4; cdr3_nt: TGTGCCAGCTCCACACAGGGGGCAATCAGCATTCAGTACTTC; cdr3_aa: CASSTQGAISIQYF
d_call: TRBD1; clone_size: once; v_call: TRBV4-1; j_call: TRBJ2-2; cdr3_nt: TGCGCCAGCAGCCAATATACAGGGGTCAACGGGGAGCTGTTTTTT; cdr3_aa: CASSQYTGVNGELFF
d_call: TRBD1; clone_size: .; v_call: TRBV6-5; j_call: TRBJ2-7; cdr3_nt: TGTGCCAGCAGAAACTATGCCGGGACAGGGGGCGAGCAGTACTTC; cdr3_aa: CASRNYAGTGGEQYF
d_call: .; clone_size: .; v_call: TRBV5-5; j_call: TRBJ1-6; cdr3_nt: TGTGCCAGCAGCTTGTCCGACTTGGTTGGTTCACCCCTCCACTTT; cdr3_aa: CASSLSDLVGSPLHF
d_call: .; clone_size: .; v_call: TRBV19; j_call: TRBJ1-5; cdr3_nt: TGTGCCAGTAGTGTAAGACAGGCGGATCAGCCCCAGCATTTT; cdr3_aa: CASSVRQADQPQHF
d_call: TRBD1; clone_size: .; v_call: TRBV2; j_call: TRBJ1-5; cdr3_nt: TGTGCCAGCAGATCGCCCCCCCAGGGGGCAAATCAGCCCCAGCATTTT; cdr3_aa: CASRSPPQGANQPQHF
d_call: TRBD1; clone_size: few; v_call: TRBV12-3/TRBV12-4; j_call: TRBJ1-5; cdr3_nt: TGTGCCAGCAGGGAACAGGGGGGTCAGCCCCAGCATTTT; cdr3_aa: CASREQGGQPQHF
d_call: TRBD1; clone_size: .; v_call: TRBV29-1; j_call: TRBJ1-1; cdr3_nt: TGCAGCTCCATCAGGGGGGCTGAAGCTTTCTTT; cdr3_aa: CSSIRGAEAFF
d_call: .; clone_size: .; v_call: TRBV18; j_call: TRBJ1-4; cdr3_nt: TGTGCCAGCTCATTATCAGGCCCGTCCGATGAAAAACTGTTTTTT; cdr3_aa: CASSLSGPSDEKLFF
d_call: .; clone_size: once; v_call: TRBV7-3; j_call: TRBJ2-2; cdr3_nt: TGTGCCAGCAGCTTAATACCCGACAGGGAGGTCACCGGGGAGCTGTTTTTT; cdr3_aa: CASSLIPDREVTGELFF
d_call: .; clone_size: few; v_call: TRBV2; j_call: TRBJ2-5; cdr3_nt: TGTGCCAGCAGTGAGTACGGTACGGAGACCCAGTACTTC; cdr3_aa: CASSEYGTETQYF
d_call: .; clone_size: few; v_call: TRBV6-6; j_call: TRBJ1-5; cdr3_nt: TGTGCCAGCAGTCAGGGGTCGGGCAATCAGCCCCAGCATTTT; cdr3_aa: CASSQGSGNQPQHF
d_call: TRBD1; clone_size: few; v_call: TRBV28; j_call: TRBJ2-7; cdr3_nt: TGTGCCAGCAGCCCCCCGACTGGGACAGGGTCCTACGAGCAGTACTTC; cdr3_aa: CASSPPTGTGSYEQYF
d_call: TRBD1; clone_size: .; v_call: TRBV7-9; j_call: TRBJ1-5; cdr3_nt: TGTGCCAGCAGCTTGGGACAGGCTCAGCCCCAGCATTTT; cdr3_aa: CASSLGQAQPQHF
d_call: .; clone_size: .; v_call: TRBV7-2; j_call: TRBJ2-6; cdr3_nt: TGTGCCAGCAGCTTAGACTACTCTGGGGCCAACGTCCTGACTTTC; cdr3_aa: CASSLDYSGANVLTF
d_call: TRBD1; clone_size: .; v_call: TRBV6-5; j_call: TRBJ1-1; cdr3_nt: TGTGCCAGCAGGCAGGACAGGGCCGGATACACTGAAGCTTTCTTT; cdr3_aa: CASRQDRAGYTEAFF
d_call: .; clone_size: few; v_call: TRBV20-1; j_call: TRBJ2-7; cdr3_nt: TGCAGTGCTAGCAGGGGCTACGAGCAGTACTTC; cdr3_aa: CSASRGYEQYF
d_call: TRBD1; clone_size: .; v_call: TRBV6-2/TRBV6-3; j_call: TRBJ1-5; cdr3_nt: TGTGCCAGCAGTCTTAGAGGGACAGGGTCGGTGCGTAGCAATCAGCCCCAGCATTTT; cdr3_aa: CASSLRGTGSVRSNQPQHF
d_call: .; clone_size: .; v_call: TRBV6-2/TRBV6-3; j_call: TRBJ1-5; cdr3_nt: TGTGCCAGCAGTTGGGGAGCGACTCCCAATCAGCCCCAGCATTTT; cdr3_aa: CASSWGATPNQPQHF
d_call: .; clone_size: .; v_call: TRBV5-4; j_call: TRBJ1-2; cdr3_nt: TGTGCCAGCAGCTTGGGGTTACAGGGAGATGGCTACACCTTC; cdr3_aa: CASSLGLQGDGYTF
d_call: TRBD2; clone_size: few; v_call: TRBV5-4; j_call: TRBJ2-2; cdr3_nt: TGTGCCAGCAGCCCCGGGACTAGCGGGAGGGCGTACACCGGGGAGCTGTTTTTT; cdr3_aa: CASSPGTSGRAYTGELFF
d_call: TRBD2; clone_size: once; v_call: TRBV18; j_call: TRBJ2-6; cdr3_nt: TGTGCCAGCTCTCGGGGGGGAGCCGGGGCCAACGTCCTGACTTTC; cdr3_aa: CASSRGGAGANVLTF
d_call: .; clone_size: .; v_call: TRBV2; j_call: TRBJ1-5; cdr3_nt: TGTGCCAGCCGGGAGCTTTATAGCAATCAGCCCCAGCATTTT; cdr3_aa: CASRELYSNQPQHF
d_call: TRBD1; clone_size: many; v_call: TRBV12-5; j_call: TRBJ1-4; cdr3_nt: TGTGCTAGTGGTTTAGGACAGGGCGCAACTAATGAAAAACTGTTTTTT; cdr3_aa: CASGLGQGATNEKLFF
d_call: TRBD1; clone_size: .; v_call: TRBV6-1; j_call: TRBJ1-5; cdr3_nt: TGTGCCAGCAGTGATGACAGGGAATGGGATCAGCCCCAGCATTTT; cdr3_aa: CASSDDREWDQPQHF
d_call: TRBD2; clone_size: once; v_call: TRBV9; j_call: TRBJ2-1; cdr3_nt: TGTGCCAGCAGCGTAGTCCTCGGGACTAGCGGCGGGGTTAATGAGCAGTTCTTC; cdr3_aa: CASSVVLGTSGGVNEQFF
d_call: TRBD1; clone_size: few; v_call: TRBV29-1; j_call: TRBJ1-2; cdr3_nt: TGCAGCACAGGGGGTGAGAACTATGGCTACACCTTC; cdr3_aa: CSTGGENYGYTF
d_call: .; clone_size: .; v_call: TRBV6-5; j_call: TRBJ2-7; cdr3_nt: TGTGCCAGCATGGGCAATGGTGGAAACGAGCAGTACTTC; cdr3_aa: CASMGNGGNEQYF
d_call: .; clone_size: .; v_call: TRBV24-1; j_call: TRBJ2-1; cdr3_nt: TGTGCCACCAGTGACGCGACAGGCGTAAAGCAGTTCTTC; cdr3_aa: CATSDATGVKQFF
d_call: TRBD1; clone_size: .; v_call: TRBV6-5; j_call: TRBJ1-2; cdr3_nt: TGTGCCAGCAGGGGACAGGGGTTAGGCTACACCTTC; cdr3_aa: CASRGQGLGYTF
d_call: TRBD1; clone_size: .; v_call: TRBV20-1; j_call: TRBJ1-2; cdr3_nt: TGCAGTGCTAGTGGTTCGGGACAGGCTAACTATGGCTACACCTTC; cdr3_aa: CSASGSGQANYGYTF
d_call: .; clone_size: few; v_call: TRBV29-1; j_call: TRBJ2-3; cdr3_nt: TGCAGCGTTGAGGGGCTGAAAGATACGCAGTATTTT; cdr3_aa: CSVEGLKDTQYF
d_call: .; clone_size: .; v_call: TRBV28; j_call: TRBJ2-7; cdr3_nt: TGTGCCAGCAGTTTGAGCGGGGAGCAGTACTTC; cdr3_aa: CASSLSGEQYF
d_call: TRBD2; clone_size: .; v_call: TRBV15; j_call: TRBJ2-1; cdr3_nt: TGTGCCACCAGCAGAGATCTTATCCTAGCGGGAGTGTTCACTGAGCAGTTCTTC; cdr3_aa: CATSRDLILAGVFTEQFF
d_call: TRBD2; clone_size: .; v_call: TRBV28; j_call: TRBJ2-4; cdr3_nt: TGTGCCAGCAGTTGGCGCGGGAGATCGGCCATTCAGTACTTC; cdr3_aa: CASSWRGRSAIQYF
d_call: .; clone_size: few; v_call: TRBV28; j_call: TRBJ1-6; cdr3_nt: TGTGCCAGCAGTTTCCTTGGTCGTGGGGGGGTCTCACCCCTCCACTTT; cdr3_aa: CASSFLGRGGVSPLHF
d_call: TRBD2; clone_size: .; v_call: TRBV5-6; j_call: TRBJ2-7; cdr3_nt: TGTGCCAGCAGTTTAGCGGGTTCCTCCTACGAGCAGTACTTC; cdr3_aa: CASSLAGSSYEQYF
d_call: .; clone_size: .; v_call: TRBV7-3; j_call: TRBJ2-3; cdr3_nt: TGTGCCAGCAGCAGAGACGGGTCGGGACTCACAGATACGCAGTATTTT; cdr3_aa: CASSRDGSGLTDTQYF